The 31 T cell receptor beta chains reported below all come from one sample, sequenced in a study of Ad26.COV2.S vaccination and SARS-CoV-2 variants. Treatment meaning: roughly 19 received Ad26.COV2.S at low or high dose, single or two shots; roughly five received placebo; per-sample allocation not given. Sampling occurred on day 63 after the first vaccine or placebo injection. This table comes from immunoSEQ multiplex PCR, and its TCRdb copy is limited to in-frame clones, with some not included. The sample consists of roughly 350,000 clones, around 88% of them appearing once. The source material was peripheral blood, sampled in a trial of Ad26.COV2.S vaccine versus placebo. The receptors derive from a person between 18 and 65 years old who received the Ad26.COV2.S COVID-19 vaccine or a placebo.

The table lists this clone with a count of one. The rearrangement joins TRBV6-5 to TRBJ1-4; 10 bases agree with TRBD1. Germline values: CDR1 MNHEY, CDR2 SVGAGI. V was pared by 6 bases and J by 8 bases, with 6 bases of the junction left unmatched. CDR3 length equals 14 residues. CDR3 DNA: TGTGCCAGCAGGCCGGGACAGGGGAACGAAAAACTGTTTTTT. This encodes CASRPGQGNEKLFF.

As to this clone: In the same sample, other DNA sequences code for this CDR3. The V and J genes are TRBV5-6 and TRBJ2-7; no reliable D call. Trimming pared 2 bases from V and 4 bases from J, leaving 7 bases between. The CDR3 has 12 residues. From germline, CDR1 is SGHDT and CDR2 YYEEEE. CDR3 region: CASSLWGYEQYF. The DNA for the CDR3 is TGTGCCAGCAGCTTATGGGGATACGAGCAGTACTTC.

This rearrangement joins TRBV5-1 to TRBJ1-3; 7 bases match TRBD1. The ends lost 4 bases at V and 0 bases at J; junction bases unmatched: 7. Germline CDR1 reads SGHRS; CDR2 reads YFSETQ. This CDR3 comprises 16 residues. The CDR3 spells CASSGGTASSGNTIYF. CDR3 DNA sequence: TGCGCCAGCAGCGGAGGGACAGCCAGCTCTGGAAACACCATATATTTT.

V is TRBV18 and J is TRBJ2-1; D gene uncertain. V lost 0 bases, J lost 0 bases, and 12 bases lay in between. CDR1 and CDR2 (germline): KGHSH, LQKENI. The CDR3 is 17 amino acids. Here the CDR3 DNA reads TGTGCCAGCTCACCACCGAAACGGCGCGGCTCCTACAATGAGCAGTTCTTC. This translates into CASSPPKRRGSYNEQFF.

The chain carries TRBV10-3 and TRBJ2-1, with D uncertain. The V end was cut by 3 bases, the J end by 4 bases, with 16 bases between. Germline loops: CDR1 ENHRY, CDR2 SYGVKD. The CDR3 length is 16 residues. The CDR3 region is CAISDYGQSSYNEQFF. The CDR3 nucleotides are TGTGCCATCAGTGATTACGGCCAGAGCTCTTACAATGAGCAGTTCTTC.

Here the CDR3 reads CASSPIFGQPQHF. For the CDR3, the DNA is TGTGCCAGCAGTCCCATATTTGGACAGCCCCAGCATTTT. The chain employs TRBV28 and TRBJ1-5, with D hard to call. Per the germline V gene, CDR1 is MDHEN and CDR2 is SYDVKM. CDR3 length equals 13 residues. Trimming pared 5 bases from V and 7 bases from J, leaving 12 bases between. The whole variable domain, filled in from reference TRBV28 and TRBJ1-5, reads DVKVTQSSRYLVKRTGEKVFLECVQDMDHENMFWYRQDPGLGLRLIYFSYDVKMKEKGDIPEGYSVSREKKERFSLILESASTNQTSMYLCASSPIFGQPQHFGDGTRLSIL.

The J gene is TRBJ2-2, the V gene TRBV11-3; weak D call: TRBD1 (6 bases). The V gene's germline CDR1 is SGHNT and CDR2 YENEEA. The CDR3 spans 15 residues. With 3 bases removed from V and 6 bases from J, the gap between germline ends came to 14 bases. The CDR3 bases are TGTGCCAGCAGCTTCACAGGGAATCACCCCGGGGAGCTGTTTTTT. Translated: CASSFTGNHPGELFF.

The J gene is TRBJ2-2, the V gene TRBV5-1; weak D call: TRBD1 (6 bases). The germline V gene has CDR1 SGHRS and CDR2 YFSETQ. Trimming cost V 3 bases and J 1 base, with 10 bases left between them. The CDR3 covers 15 residues. The CDR3 sequence: CASSSGRGNTGELFF. CDR3 nucleotides: TGCGCCAGCAGCTCAGGCAGGGGGAACACCGGGGAGCTGTTTTTT. The variable domain in full, completed from reference TRBV5-1 and TRBJ2-2, reads KAGVTQTPRYLIKTRGQQVTLSCSPISGHRSVSWYQQTPGQGLQFLFEYFSETQRNKGNFPGRFSGRQFSNSRSEMNVSTLELGDSALYLCASSSGRGNTGELFFGEGSRLTVL.

The V call is TRBV28, the J call TRBJ2-1; D not resolved. The germline CDR1 and CDR2 sequences are MDHEN and SYDVKM. Trimming pared 2 bases from V and 1 base from J, leaving 9 bases between. This CDR3 has 15 residues. For the CDR3, the DNA is TGTGCCAGCAGTTTAGGAGACCCTTCCTACAATGAGCAGTTCTTC. Its protein product is CASSLGDPSYNEQFF. Full variable domain (missing parts from reference TRBV28 and TRBJ2-1): DVKVTQSSRYLVKRTGEKVFLECVQDMDHENMFWYRQDPGLGLRLIYFSYDVKMKEKGDIPEGYSVSREKKERFSLILESASTNQTSMYLCASSLGDPSYNEQFFGPGTRLTVL.

The chain carries TRBV13 and TRBJ2-3; tentative D call: TRBD1 (6 bases). The CDR3 is 15 residues long. In germline, CDR1 is PRHDT, CDR2 FYEKMQ (reference sequence). The V gene lost 1 base and the J gene lost 2 bases, with 10 bases spanning the gap. Here the CDR3 DNA reads TGTGCCAGCAGCTTAGACAGGGTTACCACAGATACGCAGTATTTT. Its translation: CASSLDRVTTDTQYF.

V is TRBV4-1 and J is TRBJ2-1, with 10 positions matching TRBD2. The germline V gene has CDR1 MGHRA and CDR2 YSYEKL. Trimming cost V 1 base and J 0 bases; bases outside gene matches: 6. The CDR3 spans 18 residues. This CDR3 reads CASSQGLAGALSYNEQFF. CDR3 DNA sequence: TGCGCCAGCAGCCAAGGGCTAGCGGGAGCCCTCTCCTACAATGAGCAGTTCTTC.

This sequence joins TRBV6-5 and TRBJ2-1, with 13 bases identical to TRBD2. CDR1 and CDR2 from the germline V gene are MNHEY and SVGAGI. Trimming took 7 bases from V and 5 from J; bases not matched to a gene: 2. The CDR3 totals 14 residues. Here the CDR3 DNA reads TGTGCCAGCATAGGGACTAGCGGGAACAATGAGCAGTTCTTC. Translated: CASIGTSGNNEQFF.

V usage is TRBV27 and J usage is TRBJ2-7; 10 positions match TRBD2. The CDR3 has 17 amino acids. The V gene's germline CDR1 is MNHEY and CDR2 SMNVEV (reference sequence). V was clipped by 4 bases and J by 2 bases; unmatched bases: 11. Written as DNA, the CDR3 is TGTGCCAGCAGTTCCCTCGGCCGGACTAGCGGACCCTACGAGCAGTACTTC. Translated: CASSSLGRTSGPYEQYF.

This clone was counted between two and nine times. This chain connects TRBV4-2 to TRBJ2-7, with 7 nucleotides matching TRBD2. J was trimmed by 4 bases and V by 2 bases; bases with no gene match: 8. CDR3 length: 15 residues. Germline V CDR1 and CDR2: LGHNA, YNFKEQ. The CDR3, as DNA: TGTGCCAGCAGCCAAAGTCGCGCAGCGGGATACGAGCAGTACTTC. Encoded protein: CASSQSRAAGYEQYF.

The CDR3 region is CASSPRGGQGEQYF. The CDR3 DNA reads TGTGCCAGCAGCCCCCGGGGGGGGCAGGGCGAGCAGTACTTC. The chain links TRBV6-6 to TRBJ2-7; 8 bases map to TRBD2. The CDR3 runs 14 residues. CDR1 MNHNY and CDR2 SVGAGI come from the germline V gene (reference sequence). After removal of 6 bases from V and 6 bases from J, the junction contained 10 bases not matched to a gene.

V usage is TRBV2 and J usage is TRBJ2-7, with D possibly TRBD2 on 6 matching bases. Per germline, CDR1 SNHLY and CDR2 FYNNEI. Between the trimmed V and J ends, which lost 11 bases and 2 bases, there was a span of 16 bases. The CDR3 totals 13 residues. In DNA form, the CDR3 reads TGTGCCGGGGCCGGGGACTTAGCCTACGAGCAGTACTTC. Its protein product is CAGAGDLAYEQYF.

About this clone: The junction departs from the called germline gene at one end, perhaps through a read error. The chain links TRBV28 to TRBJ2-7, with 8 bases aligning to TRBD2. Germline V CDR1 and CDR2: MDHEN, SYDVKM. CDR3 length equals 13 residues. The CDR3 region has the DNA TGTGCCAGCGGTGAGACTAGCGTATACGGGCAGTACTTC. It translates to CASGETSVYGQYF.

This chain uses TRBV19 with TRBJ1-5; D ambiguous. There are 15 residues in the CDR3. Germline CDR1 and CDR2: LNHDA and SQIVND (reference sequence). Trimming took off 3 bases at V and 0 bases at J, with 9 bases between the two ends. The CDR3 loop reads CASSILGSSNQPQHF. In DNA form, the CDR3 reads TGTGCCAGTAGTATTCTGGGCTCTAGCAATCAGCCCCAGCATTTT. Drawing the rest from reference TRBV19 and TRBJ1-5, the complete variable domain is DGGITQSPKYLFRKEGQNVTLSCEQNLNHDAMYWYRQDPGQGLRLIYYSQIVNDFQKGDIAEGYSVSREKKESFPLTVTSAQKNPTAFYLCASSILGSSNQPQHFGDGTRLSIL.

The chain links TRBV19 to TRBJ2-1; D is possibly TRBD1 or TRBD2 (5 bases each). This CDR3 has 14 residues. Per germline, CDR1 LNHDA and CDR2 SQIVND (reference sequence). Trimming took 0 bases from V and 8 from J, leaving 11 bases between them. The CDR3: CASSIEGPVYEQFF. Written as DNA, the CDR3 is TGTGCCAGTAGTATAGAGGGACCAGTTTATGAGCAGTTCTTC.

The chain couples TRBV14 to TRBJ2-6, with D possibly being TRBD2 (6 bases). The V end was cut by 2 bases, the J end by 0 bases, with 14 bases between. The CDR3 extends over 18 amino acids. Germline V gene lookup returns CDR1 SGHDN and CDR2 FVKESK. The CDR3 bases are TGTGCCAGCAGCCAAAGAGGCCAGGGACTCTCTGGGGCCAACGTCCTGACTTTC. Its translation is CASSQRGQGLSGANVLTF.

The sample holds one count of this clone. The V call is TRBV5-5, the J call TRBJ1-5; D is undetermined. The germline V and J ends were trimmed by 7 bases and 11 bases, with 7 bases remaining between them. Germline CDR1 reads SGHKS; CDR2 reads YYEKEE (reference sequence). The CDR3 has 9 amino acids. CDR3 DNA sequence: TGTGCCAGCCCTGTGTCCCAGCATTTT. The encoded protein is CASPVSQHF.

The V call is TRBV19, the J call TRBJ1-3; D unresolved. Germline lookup yields CDR1 LNHDA and CDR2 SQIVND (reference sequence). Trimming shortened V by 6 bases and J by 1 base, and 16 bases separated the two germline ends. The CDR3 spans 16 residues. The CDR3 sequence is CASRATGLTSGNTIYF. As DNA, the CDR3 is TGTGCCAGTAGAGCGACGGGGTTAACTTCTGGAAACACCATATATTTT. The whole variable domain, remainder taken from reference TRBV19 and TRBJ1-3, is DGGITQSPKYLFRKEGQNVTLSCEQNLNHDAMYWYRQDPGQGLRLIYYSQIVNDFQKGDIAEGYSVSREKKESFPLTVTSAQKNPTAFYLCASRATGLTSGNTIYFGEGSWLTVV.

The V call is TRBV7-9, the J call TRBJ1-4, with D hard to call. The germline V gene has CDR1 SEHNR and CDR2 FQNEAQ (reference sequence). The germline V and J ends were trimmed by 5 bases and 4 bases, with 2 bases remaining between them. The length of the CDR3 is 11 residues. The CDR3 reads CASSHNEKLFF. The CDR3 nucleotides read TGTGCCAGCAGCCATAATGAAAAACTGTTTTTT.

The chain couples TRBV18 to TRBJ1-4; 10 nucleotides line up with TRBD1. This CDR3 region has 15 residues. The germline gives CDR1 KGHSH, CDR2 LQKENI. J was trimmed by 7 bases and V by 2 bases; bases with no gene match: 4. CDR3 protein: CASSPTTGGSEKLFF. The CDR3 DNA follows: TGTGCCAGCTCACCAACGACAGGGGGCTCTGAAAAACTGTTTTTT.

V is TRBV5-1 and J is TRBJ2-1; the D is unclear. The germline CDR1 and CDR2 sequences are SGHRS and YFSETQ. V was cut by 5 bases and J by 8 bases, with 11 bases left in between. This CDR3 has 12 amino acids. CDR3 DNA sequence: TGCGCCAGCAGACAAAGGGTGGATGAGCAGTTCTTC. Translated, it gives CASRQRVDEQFF.

This chain connects TRBV12-5 to TRBJ1-2; a weak D match, TRBD1 (5 bases). The CDR3 is made up of 12 amino acids. Germline-derived CDR1 and CDR2 are LGHNT and FRNRAP. V lost 5 bases to trimming and J lost 9 bases, with 13 bases between them. The CDR3 loop is CASGITGPRYTF. The DNA for the CDR3 is TGTGCTAGTGGTATCACAGGCCCCCGCTACACCTTC.

The chain couples TRBV12-3 or TRBV12-4 to TRBJ2-1, with 7 nucleotides matching TRBD2. This CDR3 comprises 12 residues. The J segment lost 9 bases and the V segment lost 5 bases, leaving 4 bases of the junction unmatched. CDR3 region: CASSPGEGEQFF. Here the CDR3 DNA reads TGTGCCAGCAGTCCGGGGGAGGGTGAGCAGTTCTTC.

The gene calls are TRBV30 and TRBJ1-5; 9 bases agree with TRBD1. V lost 5 bases and J lost 4; bases outside the gene matches: 12. Per the germline V gene, CDR1 is GTSNPN and CDR2 is SVGIG (reference sequence). The CDR3 covers 16 residues. Written as DNA, the CDR3 is TGTGCCTGGGTCCCCGGGACAGGGCGTTCGAATCAGCCCCAGCATTTT. It encodes CAWVPGTGRSNQPQHF.

The J gene is TRBJ1-1, the V gene TRBV12-5; 8 bases agree with TRBD1. Trimming cost V 6 bases and J 3 bases; bases outside gene matches: 3. CDR1 is LGHNT, CDR2 FRNRAP, per germline. This CDR3 spans 13 amino acids. The CDR3 region is CASGRQGYTEAFF. In nucleotides, the CDR3 is TGTGCTAGTGGCCGACAGGGGTACACTGAAGCTTTCTTT.

The rearrangement joins TRBV5-8 to TRBJ2-1, with 11 bases matching TRBD2. Germline V CDR1 and CDR2: SGHTS, YDEGEE. Trimming removed 3 bases from V and 5 bases from J; junction bases left unmatched: 4. This CDR3 contains 15 residues. The chain's CDR3 is CASSSWTSGHNEQFF. The CDR3 nucleotides read TGTGCCAGCAGCTCGTGGACTAGCGGGCACAATGAGCAGTTCTTC.

The DNA for the CDR3 is TGTGCCAGCAGCCCCTACGAGGGGGCGACCGATGAGCAGTTCTTC. Amino acid sequence: CASSPYEGATDEQFF. V is TRBV9 and J is TRBJ2-1; TRBD1 aligns across 7 bases. The CDR3 is 15 amino acids. Unmatched junction bases numbered 12, after V lost 4 bases and J lost 8 bases. Germline V gene sequence: CDR1 SGDLS, CDR2 YYNGEE.